A single sample is the source of the 13 T cell receptor beta chains below, sequenced in a study of identical twins. MiXCR, applied by TCRdb to the 5' RACE reads, yields one record per CDR3 protein. Seen here are about 240,000 distinct CDR3 sequences, more than 9% observed once, and the top ten hold roughly 10%. Specimen: memory T cells sorted from blood. The source of these receptors is a man aged 50 to 59 in good health.

The rearrangement links TRBV5-6 to TRBJ2-6; TRBD1 matches 9 bases. The V gene end was trimmed by 4 bases and the J gene end by 4 bases; junction bases not matched to a gene: 15. Germline V lookup: CDR1 SGHDT, CDR2 YYEEEE. The CDR3 length is 19 residues. Written as DNA, the CDR3 is TGTGCCAGCAGCACCGGACAGGGGAAACGGAAGCCGGGGGCCAACGTCCTGACTTTC. Amino acids: CASSTGQGKRKPGANVLTF.

This clonotype has more than one count but fewer than ten. The chain has TRBV3-1 and TRBJ2-3, with TRBD1 as a possible D gene (6 bases). V was clipped by 5 bases and J by 0 bases, with 9 bases between them. The CDR3 length is 14 residues. Germline V gene data show CDR1 as LGHDT and CDR2 as YNNKEL (reference sequence). In DNA, the CDR3 is TGTGCCAGCAGCAATACAGGGAGCACAGATACGCAGTATTTT. It is translated as CASSNTGSTDTQYF.

This chain joins TRBV24-1 and TRBJ2-1; 10 bases are shared with TRBD2. The CDR3 length is 16 residues. The ends lost 4 bases at V and 5 bases at J; junction bases unmatched: 7. Germline assignment: CDR1 KGHDR and CDR2 SFDVKD. The CDR3 region is CATSERTSGPNNEQFF. DNA for the CDR3: TGTGCCACCAGTGAACGGACTAGCGGACCTAACAATGAGCAGTTCTTC.

CDR3 loop: CASEDRTYNSPLHF. The CDR3 nucleotides are TGTGCCAGCGAAGACCGGACATATAATTCACCCCTCCACTTT. The gene calls are TRBV6-2 or TRBV6-3 and TRBJ1-6; D might be TRBD1 (5 bases). The V gene lost 8 bases and the J gene lost 4 bases, with 12 bases spanning the gap. This CDR3 region has 14 residues. Germline CDR1 is MNHEY and CDR2 is SVGEGT.

This clonotype was recorded a few times. J is TRBJ2-2 and V is TRBV19, with D uncertain. V was trimmed by 0 bases and J by 6 bases, leaving 8 bases between them. The CDR3 sequence is 14 residues long. CDR1 LNHDA and CDR2 SQIVND come from the germline V gene (reference sequence). CDR3: CASSIDSRAGELFF. The CDR3 DNA reads as TGTGCCAGTAGTATAGATAGCCGGGCCGGGGAGCTGTTTTTT. Full variable domain (missing parts from reference TRBV19 and TRBJ2-2): DGGITQSPKYLFRKEGQNVTLSCEQNLNHDAMYWYRQDPGQGLRLIYYSQIVNDFQKGDIAEGYSVSREKKESFPLTVTSAQKNPTAFYLCASSIDSRAGELFFGEGSRLTVL.

V usage is TRBV20-1 and J usage is TRBJ2-3; maybe TRBD2 (7 bases). This CDR3 contains 14 residues. V was cut by 1 base and J by 5 bases, with 13 bases left in between. The germline CDR1 and CDR2 sequences are DFQATT and SNEGSKA (reference sequence). CDR3 in amino acids: CSARVGGAQDTQYF. CDR3 sequence (DNA): TGCAGTGCTAGAGTTGGGGGGGCGCAAGATACGCAGTATTTT.

CDR3 sequence reads: CASSSSPGTGGSLHF. Here the CDR3 DNA reads TGCGCCAGCAGCTCTAGTCCCGGGACAGGGGGGTCCCTCCACTTT. The J gene is TRBJ1-6, the V gene TRBV5-1; TRBD1 matches 11 bases. V lost 3 bases, J lost 14 bases, and 10 bases stayed unmatched. The V gene's germline CDR1 is SGHRS and CDR2 YFSETQ. CDR3 size: 15 residues.

This clonotype appeared many times. The V and J genes are TRBV24-1 and TRBJ1-5, with D unresolved. V lost 4 bases to trimming and J lost 0 bases, with 9 bases between them. The CDR3 runs 15 residues. The germline V gene has CDR1 KGHDR and CDR2 SFDVKD. In DNA, the CDR3 is TGTGCCACCAGTGACCAAGTCTATAGCAATCAGCCCCAGCATTTT. Translated, it gives CATSDQVYSNQPQHF.

Many counts were recorded for this clonotype. The V call is TRBV7-2, the J call TRBJ1-2; D uncertain. V was shortened by 1 base and J by 1 base, with 7 bases between the two germline ends. The CDR3 runs to 14 residues. The germline V gene encodes CDR1 SGHTA and CDR2 FQGNSA. The CDR3 loop reads CASSLGTNNYGYTF. In DNA form, the CDR3 reads TGTGCCAGCAGCTTAGGAACAAATAACTATGGCTACACCTTC.

This clonotype appeared many times. This sequence joins TRBV29-1 and TRBJ2-1; TRBD2 aligns across 9 bases. Germline V gene lookup returns CDR1 SQVTM and CDR2 ANQGSEA. V lost 7 bases, J lost 2 bases, and 12 bases stayed unmatched. The CDR3 totals 16 residues. DNA for the CDR3: TGCAGCGGTTCATCCCACATAGCGGGAGCCTACAATGAGCAGTTCTTC. As protein: CSGSSHIAGAYNEQFF.

This clonotype was counted between two and nine times. This chain joins TRBV20-1 and TRBJ2-7; TRBD1 aligns across 8 bases. Looked up from germline, CDR1 is DFQATT and CDR2 is SNEGSKA (reference sequence). CDR3 length equals 15 residues. V shed 1 base, J shed 0 bases, and the junction held 5 bases outside the gene matches. The CDR3 coding sequence is TGCAGTGCTAGAGTTATGGGACAGGCCTCCTACGAGCAGTACTTC. It codes for CSARVMGQASYEQYF.

The rearrangement links TRBV4-1 to TRBJ2-1, with D possibly called TRBD1 or TRBD2 (6 bases each). This CDR3 contains 17 residues. Germline loops: CDR1 MGHRA, CDR2 YSYEKL. V shed 1 base and J shed 6 bases, with 19 bases lying between them. This CDR3 is CASSQAPVGGKRNEQFF. CDR3 in DNA: TGCGCCAGCAGCCAAGCCCCCGTAGGGGGGAAGCGCAATGAGCAGTTCTTC.

CDR3 DNA sequence: TGTGCCAGCAAAATAGCGGGGGGACACGGGGAGCTGTTTTTT. This codes for CASKIAGGHGELFF. The chain combines TRBV12-3 or TRBV12-4 with TRBJ2-2, with TRBD2 matching 10 bases. V lost 7 bases, J lost 7 bases, and 6 bases stayed unmatched. This CDR3 has 14 amino acids.